Shown below are 12 T cell receptor beta chains from a single sample sequenced in a study of CD8 T cells in Susac syndrome. An input of about 0.45 to 1 ug of RNA was subjected to reverse transcription using random hexamers. TCRdb reprocessed the immunoSEQ multiplex PCR reads via MiXCR and lists one record per CDR3 protein. The profile shows approximately 300,000 distinct CDR3 sequences, 75% to 90% of them singletons. Specimen: CD8+ T cells from PBMCs. These receptors came from a human donor with multiple sclerosis.

The chain employs TRBV28 and TRBJ1-1; the match to TRBD1 covers 8 bases. Germline CDR1 is MDHEN and CDR2 is SYDVKM. The CDR3 has 15 amino acids. The trim removed 4 bases at V and 1 base at J, leaving 5 bases unmatched. CDR3 amino acids: CASSSPGTGNTEAFF. DNA of the CDR3: TGTGCCAGCAGTTCCCCCGGGACAGGGAACACTGAAGCTTTCTTT.

The gene calls are TRBV20-1 and TRBJ2-1; 8 nucleotides match TRBD1. CDR3 size: 16 residues. Germline V gene lookup returns CDR1 DFQATT and CDR2 SNEGSKA (reference sequence). V gave up 1 base and J gave up 8 bases; unmatched junction bases: 13. The CDR3 DNA sequence: TGCAGTGCTAGAGTAGGTTGGACAGGGTTTAATGATGAGCAGTTCTTC. It specifies CSARVGWTGFNDEQFF.

This rearrangement joins TRBV4-3 to TRBJ1-5; D possibly corresponds to TRBD1 (6 bases). The length of the CDR3 is 15 residues. The V and J ends lost 5 bases and 0 bases respectively, with 11 bases between them. CDR1 is LGHNA and CDR2 is YSLEER in the germline V gene. This chain's CDR3 is CASSGTLYSNQPQHF. The CDR3 nucleotides read TGCGCCAGCAGCGGGACACTCTATAGCAATCAGCCCCAGCATTTT.

V is TRBV7-9 and J is TRBJ2-7; D is unclear. Trimming cost V 4 bases and J 0 bases, with 10 bases left between them. CDR3 length: 14 amino acids. The germline V gene has CDR1 SEHNR and CDR2 FQNEAQ (reference sequence). CDR3 sequence (DNA): TGTGCCAGCAGCTCGACACCCGACTCCTACGAGCAGTACTTC. Protein sequence: CASSSTPDSYEQYF.

The gene calls are TRBV6-2 or TRBV6-3 and TRBJ2-7; 13 positions agree with TRBD2. The CDR3 has 17 amino acids. The germline V gene has CDR1 MNHEY and CDR2 SVGEGT. V lost 5 bases, J lost 4 bases, and 11 bases stayed unmatched. Here the CDR3 DNA reads TGTGCCAGCAGTACCCCCCGGACTAGCGGGAGCGGGTACGAGCAGTACTTC. Translation: CASSTPRTSGSGYEQYF.

This sequence joins TRBV9 and TRBJ2-1; 12 bases match TRBD2. There are 18 residues in the CDR3. The ends lost 4 bases at V and 4 bases at J; junction bases unmatched: 12. Germline CDR1 reads SGDLS; CDR2 reads YYNGEE. In DNA form, the CDR3 reads TGTGCCAGCAGCCCCCAGGGCGGACTAGCGGGAATATACAATGAGCAGTTCTTC. Its protein is CASSPQGGLAGIYNEQFF.

This clonotype showed up just once. This rearrangement joins TRBV7-3 to TRBJ1-1; D is possibly TRBD1 (6 bases). This CDR3 is 13 amino acids long. Germline CDR1 is SGHTA and CDR2 is FQGTGA. V was clipped by 1 base and J by 5 bases, with 8 bases between them. For the CDR3, the DNA is TGTGCCAGCAGCTTAATGACAGGTACTGAAGCTTTCTTT. Amino acids: CASSLMTGTEAFF.

The chain has TRBV20-1 and TRBJ1-2; 8 nucleotides agree with TRBD1. The CDR3 consists of 15 residues. CDR1 DFQATT and CDR2 SNEGSKA come from the germline V gene (reference sequence). Germline trimming cut 0 bases from V and 3 bases from J; bases unmatched to any gene: 6. The CDR3 DNA reads TGCAGTGCTAGAGATCCCGGACAGGGTGACTATGGCTACACCTTC. Protein product: CSARDPGQGDYGYTF.

This rearrangement joins TRBV7-9 to TRBJ1-2; no clear D. The CDR3 length is 14 residues. The ends were cut back, 5 bases at V and 4 bases at J, with 14 bases in the middle. Germline assignment: CDR1 SEHNR and CDR2 FQNEAQ (reference sequence). The CDR3: CASSRALEGYGYTF. The CDR3 bases are TGTGCCAGCAGCCGAGCCTTGGAGGGCTATGGCTACACCTTC.

The rearrangement uses TRBV7-8 and TRBJ2-3; 7 bases are a match to TRBD1. Germline trimming cut 1 base from V and 2 bases from J; bases unmatched to any gene: 6. Germline assignment: CDR1 SGHVS and CDR2 FQNEAQ. This CDR3 is built from 16 residues. This CDR3 reads CASSLGTGWDTDTQYF. The CDR3 DNA reads as TGTGCCAGCAGCTTAGGGACAGGATGGGACACAGATACGCAGTATTTT.

For this clonotype: The junction and the germline gene differ at one end; a read error may be behind it. Here the CDR3 reads CASSLASRGYEQYF. DNA of the CDR3: TGTGCCAGCAGCCTAGCCTCCAGGGGGTACGAGCAGTACTTC. The chain recombines TRBV7-8 with TRBJ2-7; TRBD1 aligns across 7 bases. CDR3 size: 14 residues. Germline-derived CDR1 and CDR2 are SGHVS and FQNEAQ.

The rearrangement joins TRBV5-1 to TRBJ2-7; D might be TRBD1 or TRBD2, each matching 5 bases. The V gene lost 5 bases and the J gene lost 6 bases, with 12 bases spanning the gap. The CDR3 loop spans 12 amino acids. CDR1 is SGHRS, CDR2 YFSETQ, per germline. CDR3 DNA sequence: TGCGCCAGCAGTTCCGGGACGTTCGAGCAGTACTTC. Protein: CASSSGTFEQYF.